This T cell receptor beta chain was documented in a study of blood T cell repertoires in COVID-19. The data were produced by immunoSEQ multiplex PCR, yet TCRdb's version contains in-frame clones alone and is incomplete. Among 200,000 to 250,000 clones, 87% were seen once, and the ten largest hold 9.5% to 14%. Germline lookup yields CDR1 LGHDT and CDR2 YNNKEL (reference sequence). Trimming pared 1 base from V and 3 bases from J, leaving 15 bases between. CDR3 length: 16 residues. The sequence derives from a man in his thirties or forties who had recovered from COVID-19. This chain uses TRBV3-1 (or the pseudogene TRBV3-2) with TRBJ1-1; D not certain. The specimen was PBMCs or T cells enriched from blood (not recorded which). As DNA, the CDR3 is TGTGCCAGCAGCCAAGGCCGGCGGGAGAGAGACACTGAAGCTTTCTTT. Translation gives CASSQGRRERDTEAFF.